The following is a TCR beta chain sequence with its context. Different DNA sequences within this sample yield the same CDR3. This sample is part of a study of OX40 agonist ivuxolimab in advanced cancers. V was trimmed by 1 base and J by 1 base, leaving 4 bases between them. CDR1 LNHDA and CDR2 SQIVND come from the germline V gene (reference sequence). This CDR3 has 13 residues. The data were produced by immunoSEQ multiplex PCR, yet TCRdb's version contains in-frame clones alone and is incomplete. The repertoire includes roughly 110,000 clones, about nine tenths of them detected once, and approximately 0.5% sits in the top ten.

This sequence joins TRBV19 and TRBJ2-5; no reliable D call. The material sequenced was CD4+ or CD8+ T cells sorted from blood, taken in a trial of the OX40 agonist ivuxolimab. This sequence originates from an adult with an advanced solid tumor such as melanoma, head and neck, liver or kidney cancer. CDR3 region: CASSIGSQETQYF. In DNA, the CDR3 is TGTGCCAGTAGTATAGGTAGCCAAGAGACCCAGTACTTC. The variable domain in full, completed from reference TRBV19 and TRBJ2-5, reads DGGITQSPKYLFRKEGQNVTLSCEQNLNHDAMYWYRQDPGQGLRLIYYSQIVNDFQKGDIAEGYSVSREKKESFPLTVTSAQKNPTAFYLCASSIGSQETQYFGPGTRLLVL.